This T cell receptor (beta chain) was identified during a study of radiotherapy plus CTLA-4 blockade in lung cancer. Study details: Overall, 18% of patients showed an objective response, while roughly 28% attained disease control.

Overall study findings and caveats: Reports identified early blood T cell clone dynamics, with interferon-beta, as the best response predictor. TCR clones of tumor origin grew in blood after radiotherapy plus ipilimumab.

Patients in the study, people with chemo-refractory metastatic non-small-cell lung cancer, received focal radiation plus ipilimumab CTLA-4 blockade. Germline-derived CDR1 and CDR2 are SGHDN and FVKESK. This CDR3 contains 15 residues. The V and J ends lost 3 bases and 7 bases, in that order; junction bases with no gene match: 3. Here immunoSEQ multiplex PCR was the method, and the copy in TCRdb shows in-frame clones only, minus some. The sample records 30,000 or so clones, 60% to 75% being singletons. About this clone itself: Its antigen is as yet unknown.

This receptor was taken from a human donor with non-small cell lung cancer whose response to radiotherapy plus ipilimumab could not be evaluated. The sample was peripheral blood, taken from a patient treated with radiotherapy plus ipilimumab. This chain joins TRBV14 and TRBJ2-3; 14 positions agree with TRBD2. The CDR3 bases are TGTGCCAGCAGCCACGGGACTAGCGGGAGATATACGCAGTATTTT. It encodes CASSHGTSGRYTQYF.